This T cell receptor beta chain was sequenced for a study of lymphopenia after photon versus proton radiotherapy. Per the germline V gene, CDR1 is LNHDA and CDR2 is SQIVND (reference sequence). V was shortened by 7 bases and J by 5 bases, with 20 bases between the two germline ends. The CDR3 consists of 15 residues. The data were produced by immunoSEQ multiplex PCR, yet TCRdb's version contains in-frame clones alone and is incomplete. This table holds roughly 45,000 clones, over 75% found once. The rearrangement joins TRBV19 to TRBJ1-2; weak D call: TRBD1 (6 bases). The TCR sequence derives from a man aged 35 to 55 with gastric cancer. The sample was peripheral blood, taken from a patient treated with photon-based radiotherapy. The CDR3 sequence is CASKAPGQISYGYTF. The CDR3 coding sequence is TGTGCCAGTAAGGCCCCCGGACAGATTTCTTATGGCTACACCTTC. The full variable domain, completed using reference TRBV19 and TRBJ1-2, is DGGITQSPKYLFRKEGQNVTLSCEQNLNHDAMYWYRQDPGQGLRLIYYSQIVNDFQKGDIAEGYSVSREKKESFPLTVTSAQKNPTAFYLCASKAPGQISYGYTFGSGTRLTVV.